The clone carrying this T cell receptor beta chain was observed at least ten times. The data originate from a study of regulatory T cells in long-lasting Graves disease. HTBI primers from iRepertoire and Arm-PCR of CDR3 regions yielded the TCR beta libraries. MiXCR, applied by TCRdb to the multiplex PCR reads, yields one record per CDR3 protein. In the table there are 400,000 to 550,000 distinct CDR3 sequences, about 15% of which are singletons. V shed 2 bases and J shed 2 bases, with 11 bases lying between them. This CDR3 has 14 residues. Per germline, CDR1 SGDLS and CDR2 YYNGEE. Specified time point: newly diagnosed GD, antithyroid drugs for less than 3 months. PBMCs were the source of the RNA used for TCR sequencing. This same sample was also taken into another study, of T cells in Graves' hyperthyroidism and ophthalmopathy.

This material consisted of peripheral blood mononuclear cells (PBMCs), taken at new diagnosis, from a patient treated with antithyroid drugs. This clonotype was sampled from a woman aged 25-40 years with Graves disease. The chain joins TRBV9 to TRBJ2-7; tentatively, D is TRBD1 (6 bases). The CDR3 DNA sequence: TGTGCCAGCAGCGTGTCGCCAGGGGCCTACGAGCAGTACTTC. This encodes CASSVSPGAYEQYF.